The 17 T cell receptor beta chains presented below share a single source sample, sequenced in a study of Graves' ophthalmopathy and Graves' hyperthyroidism (dated by TCRdb to 2017 to 2018). Reads for this sample came from an Illumina HiSeq 2000. For repertoire sequencing, the TCR beta CDR3 regions were amplified from RNA transcripts. A first-round RT-PCR used HTBI primers with the Qiagen OneStep RT-PCR kit, followed by a second-round multiplex PCR, size selection and purification. TCRdb reprocessing: public reads trimmed at Q25 with fastp, clones called with MiXCR, in-frame beta chains kept. Every entry covers one CDR3 protein and lists the most common genes and DNA from its rows. Counted in this sample were about 400,000 distinct CDR3 sequences; around 17% of them appeared once. 1.6% of the sample is taken by the ten largest. The material sequenced was peripheral blood. Receptor source: a woman aged 18-29 years with Graves' ophthalmopathy. Donor details come from another sample of the same person, matched by shared clones.

This clonotype was counted ten times or more. The V and J genes are TRBV20-1 and TRBJ1-3; D gene ambiguous. Trimming cost V 1 base and J 4 bases, with 5 bases left between them. CDR3 length: 12 amino acids. Germline V gene lookup returns CDR1 DFQATT and CDR2 SNEGSKA (reference sequence). The DNA for the CDR3 is TGCAGTGCTAGAGCGGACGGAAACACCATATATTTT. Protein sequence: CSARADGNTIYF.

This clonotype was seen ten or more times. The chain employs TRBV20-1 and TRBJ2-5; possibly TRBD2 for D (6 bases). V shed 3 bases and J shed 6 bases, with 14 bases lying between them. The CDR3 is made up of 13 amino acids. Germline loops: CDR1 DFQATT, CDR2 SNEGSKA (reference sequence). CDR3 residues: CSASSGATQTQYF. As DNA, the CDR3 is TGCAGTGCTAGCTCGGGAGCAACCCAGACCCAGTACTTC.

This clonotype was seen more than once but under ten times. The rearrangement uses TRBV4-2 and TRBJ2-7; D not certain. The V and J ends lost 3 bases and 2 bases respectively, with 14 bases between them. The germline V gene has CDR1 LGHNA and CDR2 YNFKEQ. The CDR3 length is 15 residues. The CDR3 DNA reads as TGTGCCAGCAGCCAGGCCCACTCGGACCCCTACGAGCAGTACTTC. Residues: CASSQAHSDPYEQYF.

This clonotype came up many times. The V call is TRBV6-2 or TRBV6-3, the J call TRBJ2-2; 9 nucleotides agree with TRBD1. This CDR3 has 14 residues. Germline lookup yields CDR1 MNHEY and CDR2 SVGEGT. The V segment lost 8 bases and the J segment 8 bases; nucleotides outside the gene matches: 9. CDR3: CASSTGGAVGELFF. The CDR3 DNA is TGTGCCAGCTCCACAGGGGGCGCGGTTGGGGAGCTGTTTTTT.

The table lists this clonotype with many counts. The gene calls are TRBV20-1 and TRBJ2-3, with 9 bases aligning to TRBD2. The CDR3 contains 13 residues. The trim removed 6 bases at V and 6 bases at J, leaving 7 bases unmatched. The V gene's germline CDR1 is DFQATT and CDR2 SNEGSKA (reference sequence). CDR3 residues: CSAGAGGEDTQYF. In nucleotides, the CDR3 is TGCAGTGCCGGAGCGGGAGGAGAGGATACGCAGTATTTT.

This clonotype was observed many times. This chain links TRBV30 with TRBJ2-7; 11 bases align to TRBD2. The ends lost 2 bases at V and 4 bases at J; junction bases unmatched: 4. This CDR3 comprises 14 residues. Germline CDR1 and CDR2: GTSNPN and SVGIG (reference sequence). The CDR3 region is CAWSRTSGRYEQYF. The CDR3 region has the DNA TGTGCCTGGAGTCGAACTAGCGGGAGATACGAGCAGTACTTC.

This chain uses TRBV7-2 with TRBJ2-2; D unresolved. Deletions cut 5 bases from V and 6 bases from J, with 16 bases between. This CDR3 is built from 15 residues. Germline CDR1 is SGHTA and CDR2 is FQGNSA. CDR3 region: CASSRWPSRPGELFF. The CDR3 coding sequence is TGTGCCAGCAGCCGATGGCCTAGTCGTCCCGGGGAGCTGTTTTTT. The full variable domain, completed using reference TRBV7-2 and TRBJ2-2, is GAGVSQSPSNKVTEKGKDVELRCDPISGHTALYWYRQSLGQGLEFLIYFQGNSAPDKSGLPSDRFSAERTGGSVSTLTIQRTQQEDSAVYLCASSRWPSRPGELFFGEGSRLTVL.

This clonotype was seen at least ten times. The chain has TRBV20-1 and TRBJ1-5, with D possibly matching TRBD1 (6 bases). V was clipped by 6 bases and J by 3 bases, with 12 bases between them. The CDR3 covers 13 residues. Germline-derived CDR1 and CDR2 are DFQATT and SNEGSKA (reference sequence). In DNA, the CDR3 is TGCAGTGCACCTGGGACAACCAATCAGCCCCAGCATTTT. Protein: CSAPGTTNQPQHF.

This clonotype was found many times. The chain couples TRBV6-2 or TRBV6-3 to TRBJ2-5; D perhaps matches TRBD1 (7 bases). Between the trimmed V and J ends, which lost 4 bases and 1 base, there was a span of 10 bases. The CDR3 runs to 14 residues. Looked up from germline, CDR1 is MNHEY and CDR2 is SVGEGT. CDR3 sequence (DNA): TGTGCCAGCAGTTTTCAGGGGGGCCAAGAGACCCAGTACTTC. This translates into CASSFQGGQETQYF.

This clonotype was seen repeatedly, ten times or more. V gene TRBV6-5 combines with J gene TRBJ1-5; no clear D. The CDR3 contains 15 residues. The germline V and J ends were trimmed by 6 bases and 2 bases, with 14 bases remaining between them. Germline V gene lookup returns CDR1 MNHEY and CDR2 SVGAGI. The CDR3 DNA reads as TGTGCCAGCAGGTACATCCAGGATCGCAATCAGCCCCAGCATTTT. Its translation: CASRYIQDRNQPQHF.

This clonotype showed up many times. The chain employs TRBV2 and TRBJ1-5, with D uncertain. The V and J ends lost 0 bases and 1 base respectively, with 4 bases between them. Looked up from germline, CDR1 is SNHLY and CDR2 is FYNNEI. This CDR3 comprises 14 residues. CDR3 sequence reads: CASSEAASNQPQHF. CDR3 coding DNA: TGTGCCAGCAGTGAAGCAGCCAGCAATCAGCCCCAGCATTTT.

The table lists this clonotype with many counts. V and J are TRBV5-1 and TRBJ2-7, with 7 positions matching TRBD1. V was pared by 3 bases and J by 0 bases, with 9 bases of the junction left unmatched. This CDR3 has 16 amino acids. Germline V gene sequence: CDR1 SGHRS, CDR2 YFSETQ. CDR3 protein: CASSSGTVLSSYEQYF. Written as DNA, the CDR3 is TGCGCCAGCAGCTCCGGGACAGTCCTAAGCTCCTACGAGCAGTACTTC.

There are many counts of this clonotype. This CDR3 reads CSASLGFDYGYTF. The CDR3 coding sequence is TGCAGTGCTAGTTTGGGTTTTGACTATGGCTACACCTTC. V usage is TRBV20-1 and J usage is TRBJ1-2, with D uncertain. The germline V and J ends were trimmed by 3 bases and 3 bases, with 11 bases remaining between them. The V gene's germline CDR1 is DFQATT and CDR2 SNEGSKA (reference sequence). The CDR3 loop spans 13 amino acids.

This clonotype was recorded at least ten times. The chain couples TRBV20-1 to TRBJ2-7; 8 bases are shared with TRBD1. This CDR3 comprises 14 residues. Germline V lookup: CDR1 DFQATT, CDR2 SNEGSKA (reference sequence). The junction had 9 bases not matched to a gene; V was cut back by 5 bases and J by 3 bases. This CDR3 reads CSALTGGKDYEQYF. CDR3 sequence (DNA): TGCAGTGCTTTAACAGGGGGTAAAGACTACGAGCAGTACTTC.

This clonotype was observed at least ten times. The chain couples TRBV30 to TRBJ1-6, with D uncertain. Trimming left V 4 bases short and J 0 bases short, with 19 bases between. Germline V gene lookup returns CDR1 GTSNPN and CDR2 SVGIG (reference sequence). The CDR3 covers 18 residues. CDR3 nucleotides: TGTGCCTGGACCCGAAGAACCCGTACGCCCTCCTATAATTCACCCCTCCACTTT. Translation: CAWTRRTRTPSYNSPLHF.

This clonotype was counted at least ten times. The chain couples TRBV10-2 to TRBJ2-7, with 11 bases lining up with TRBD2. This CDR3 is built from 14 residues. V lost 5 bases and J lost 3; bases outside the gene matches: 3. Germline V gene data show CDR1 as WSHSY and CDR2 as SAAADI. This CDR3 is CASSTTSGIYEQYF. The CDR3 nucleotides are TGCGCCAGCAGTACGACTAGCGGGATCTACGAGCAGTACTTC.

This clonotype was observed a few times. This rearrangement joins TRBV6-1 to TRBJ2-5; 12 bases match TRBD2. The CDR3 sequence is 13 residues long. V gave up 6 bases and J gave up 6 bases; unmatched junction bases: 2. Germline CDR1 and CDR2: MNHNS and SASEGT. CDR3 sequence (DNA): TGTGCCAGCAGGACTAGCGGGAGAAAGACCCAGTACTTC. Its translation is CASRTSGRKTQYF.